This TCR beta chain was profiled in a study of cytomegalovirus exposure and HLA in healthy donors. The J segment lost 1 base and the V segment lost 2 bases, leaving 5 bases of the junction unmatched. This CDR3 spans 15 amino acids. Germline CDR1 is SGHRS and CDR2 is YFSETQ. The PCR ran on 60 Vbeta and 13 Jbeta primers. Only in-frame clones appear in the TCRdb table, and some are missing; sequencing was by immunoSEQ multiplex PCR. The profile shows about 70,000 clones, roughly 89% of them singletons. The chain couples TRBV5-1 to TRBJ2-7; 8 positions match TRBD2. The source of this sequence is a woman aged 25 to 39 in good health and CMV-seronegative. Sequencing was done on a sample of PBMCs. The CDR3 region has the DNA TGCGCCAGCAGCTTAGGACTAGCCGATTCCTACGAGCAGTACTTC. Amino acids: CASSLGLADSYEQYF.